Listed here is a single T cell receptor (beta chain). Its matching antigen is unknown. CDR1 and CDR2 (germline): SGHDT, YYEEEE. With 3 bases clipped from V and 8 bases from J, the junction kept 9 bases outside the gene matches. CDR3 size: 15 residues. The sample comes from a study of cytomegalovirus exposure and HLA in healthy donors. Study at large: The approximately 110 validation repertoires were reported in a later analysis to have been generated on the same platform as the roughly 700 first-cohort repertoires.

Here immunoSEQ multiplex PCR was the method, and the copy in TCRdb shows in-frame clones only, minus some. Of 250,000 to 350,000 clones in the sample, around 89% were seen once. The donors formed part of the roughly 110-subject validation cohort, distinct from the approximately 670-subject first cohort. General observations from the study: Rarity held for most TCR sequences, but there were some public TCRs that occurred in many donors. Altogether, 150 to 200 TCR beta chains were recorded as cytomegalovirus-associated.

This sequence was found in a woman under 30 in good health and CMV-seronegative. The sequencing sample was made of PBMCs. The V gene is TRBV5-6, the J gene TRBJ2-1; 9 positions match TRBD2. CDR3 in DNA: TGTGCCAGCAGCTCCGTAGCGGGAGCCGTTGATGAGCAGTTCTTC. Translating gives CASSSVAGAVDEQFF.